This entry lists 19 T cell receptor beta chains sequenced from one sample in a study of neurological immune-mediated disorders. TCRdb fed the 5' RACE reads into MiXCR, producing one record per CDR3 protein. The table includes fewer than 20,000 distinct CDR3 sequences, over 12% detected once. Sample: PBMCs. The receptors were sampled from a man in his sixties with HTLV-1-associated myelopathy (HAM/TSP).

In this sample, this clonotype turned up many times. The rearrangement uses TRBV7-3 and TRBJ2-2; no clear D gene. Trimming removed 5 bases from V and 8 bases from J, with 12 bases in between. CDR1 and CDR2 (germline): SGHTA, FQGTGA. The CDR3 length is 13 residues. CDR3 sequence (DNA): TGTGCCAGCAGCCGTAATATGGGAGGGGAGCTGTTTTTT. It is translated as CASSRNMGGELFF. Together with reference TRBV7-3 and TRBJ2-2, the CDR3 gives the full variable domain: GAGVSQTPSNKVTEKGKYVELRCDPISGHTALYWYRQSLGQGPEFLIYFQGTGAADDSGLPNDRFFAVRPEGSVSTLKIQRTERGDSAVYLCASSRNMGGELFFGEGSRLTVL.

Many counts were recorded for this clonotype. The chain couples TRBV2 to TRBJ1-1; possibly TRBD1 for D (5 bases). CDR3 length equals 14 residues. Trimming removed 5 bases at V and 1 base at J, with 11 bases between. The germline gives CDR1 SNHLY, CDR2 FYNNEI. Here the CDR3 reads CASSSGPWNTEAFF. CDR3 DNA sequence: TGTGCCAGCAGTTCGGGACCTTGGAACACTGAAGCTTTCTTT.

The rearrangement uses TRBV7-9 and TRBJ2-3; TRBD2 matches at 9 bases. V gave up 3 bases and J gave up 4 bases; unmatched junction bases: 8. Germline V gene data show CDR1 as SEHNR and CDR2 as FQNEAQ (reference sequence). The length of the CDR3 is 16 residues. The CDR3 loop reads CASSLYGGGEADTQYF. The CDR3 region has the DNA TGTGCCAGCAGCTTGTACGGCGGGGGGGAGGCAGATACGCAGTATTTT. Drawing the rest from reference TRBV7-9 and TRBJ2-3, the complete variable domain is DTGVSQNPRHKITKRGQNVTFRCDPISEHNRLYWYRQTLGQGPEFLTYFQNEAQLEKSRLLSDRFSAERPKGSFSTLEIQRTEQGDSAMYLCASSLYGGGEADTQYFGPGTRLTVL.

This clonotype has a count of ten or more. V and J are TRBV29-1 and TRBJ2-6, with D possibly TRBD1 on 5 matching bases. The CDR3 has 16 amino acids. V lost 7 bases and J lost 0, with 16 bases in between. Germline V gives CDR1 SQVTM, CDR2 ANQGSEA. The CDR3 coding sequence is TGCAGCGCCTCGACAGATATAGACTCTGGGGCCAACGTCCTGACTTTC. Translated: CSASTDIDSGANVLTF.

This clonotype appeared many times. This chain connects TRBV7-3 to TRBJ2-1; possibly TRBD2 for D (7 bases). Germline-derived CDR1 and CDR2 are SGHTA and FQGTGA. This CDR3 is built from 19 residues. Trimming cost V 2 bases and J 4 bases, with 24 bases left between them. The CDR3 region is CASSLSPFRGRGGYNEQFF. The CDR3 bases are TGTGCCAGCAGCTTATCCCCTTTCCGGGGTAGGGGGGGTTACAATGAGCAGTTCTTC.

This clonotype was counted at least ten times. The chain couples TRBV7-2 to TRBJ1-3, with TRBD1 matching over 7 bases. Trimming cost V 2 bases and J 0 bases; bases outside gene matches: 7. Germline V lookup: CDR1 SGHTA, CDR2 FQGNSA. CDR3 size: 17 residues. CDR3 DNA sequence: TGTGCCAGCAGCTTATCCAGGGGGAGCTACTCTGGAAACACCATATATTTT. Translated, it gives CASSLSRGSYSGNTIYF. The variable domain in full, with the rest retrieved from reference TRBV7-2 and TRBJ1-3, is GAGVSQSPSNKVTEKGKDVELRCDPISGHTALYWYRQSLGQGLEFLIYFQGNSAPDKSGLPSDRFSAERTGGSVSTLTIQRTQQEDSAVYLCASSLSRGSYSGNTIYFGEGSWLTVV.

The chain recombines TRBV11-2 with TRBJ2-2, with TRBD2 matching 7 bases. This CDR3 has 15 residues. J lost 4 bases, V lost 7 bases, and 9 bases had no gene match. Looked up from germline, CDR1 is SGHAT and CDR2 is FQNNGV. DNA for the CDR3: TGTGCCAGCATCTTCCTAGCGGTGGGCACCGGGGAGCTGTTTTTT. This encodes CASIFLAVGTGELFF.

Concerning this clonotype itself: A clone one base away is much larger, so this may be a read error. V is TRBV20-1 and J is TRBJ2-3; D is unclear. The CDR3 runs to 16 residues. Germline values: CDR1 DFQATT, CDR2 SNEGSKA (reference sequence). The CDR3 protein is CSARPLRPLGKDKQYF. The CDR3 nucleotides are TGCAGTGCTAGGCCCCTCAGGCCTCTTGGGAAGGATAAGCAGTATTTT.

This clonotype was seen ten or more times. V usage is TRBV20-1 and J usage is TRBJ1-2; TRBD1 matches 11 bases. This CDR3 is 16 amino acids long. The J segment lost 0 bases and the V segment lost 6 bases, leaving 9 bases of the junction unmatched. Germline CDR1 and CDR2: DFQATT and SNEGSKA (reference sequence). The CDR3 sequence: CSATDRGPLSNYGYTF. The CDR3 nucleotides read TGCAGTGCGACGGACAGGGGGCCCCTTTCTAACTATGGCTACACCTTC.

This clonotype showed up just a few times. The chain is built from TRBV12-5 and TRBJ2-2; D may match TRBD1 or TRBD2 (5 bases each). This CDR3 has 16 amino acids. Germline loops: CDR1 LGHNT, CDR2 FRNRAP. Trimming left V 2 bases short and J 4 bases short, with 14 bases between. For the CDR3, the DNA is TGTGCTAGTGGTTTGCTCGGGACCCAATTCACCGGGGAGCTGTTTTTT. It encodes CASGLLGTQFTGELFF.

The sample holds a few counts of this clonotype. A read error may be the cause here, since a much bigger clone is one base away. The V gene is TRBV5-1, the J gene TRBJ2-5; the D gene is possibly TRBD1 (5 bases). CDR1 and CDR2 (germline): SGHRS, YFSETQ. V lost 2 bases to trimming and J lost 9 bases, with 17 bases between them. The CDR3 has 14 residues. The CDR3 DNA reads TGCGCCAGCAGCTTCGAGACAGCCAATTCGGCCCAGTACTTC. This sequence encodes CASSFETANSAQYF.

In its sample, this clonotype was seen many times. At one boundary the junction diverges from the germline segment, which might be a read error. The rearrangement links TRBV5-6 to TRBJ1-2, with 7 bases that match TRBD1. CDR1 SGHDT and CDR2 YYEEEE come from the germline V gene. This CDR3 has 13 amino acids. This CDR3 is CASSDPGQPLSNF. CDR3 coding DNA: TGTGCCAGCAGCGACCCGGGACAGCCCTTATCGAACTTC.

This clonotype was detected many times. V and J are TRBV6-1 and TRBJ1-2, with a tentative D call TRBD1 (6 bases). Deletions cut 7 bases from V and 6 bases from J, with 12 bases between. The CDR3 totals 12 residues. The germline V gene encodes CDR1 MNHNS and CDR2 SASEGT. The CDR3 DNA is TGTGCCAGCAACCGGGGGGGCGATGGCTACACCTTC. It specifies CASNRGGDGYTF.

This clonotype was seen ten or more times. The chain uses TRBV11-2 and TRBJ2-6; D is uncertain. This CDR3 contains 16 residues. The V gene's germline CDR1 is SGHAT and CDR2 FQNNGV. V was cut by 2 bases and J by 2 bases, with 10 bases left in between. CDR3 region: CASSLFSGAGANVLTF. CDR3 in DNA: TGTGCCAGCAGCTTATTCTCTGGCGCTGGGGCCAACGTCCTGACTTTC.

This clonotype was seen a single time. The chain uses TRBV5-6 and TRBJ2-5, with D tentatively TRBD1 (6 bases). V was pared by 1 base and J by 7 bases, with 14 bases between. Germline V gene lookup returns CDR1 SGHDT and CDR2 YYEEEE. The CDR3 consists of 14 residues. The CDR3 sequence: CASSLTGTQLTQYF. The CDR3 coding sequence is TGTGCCAGCAGCTTGACAGGGACCCAACTGACCCAGTACTTC.

The gene calls are TRBV12-3 or TRBV12-4 and TRBJ1-4, with 7 bases that match TRBD1. J was trimmed by 5 bases and V by 6 bases; bases with no gene match: 33. The CDR3 has 23 amino acids. The CDR3 reads CASRLRREFGILRDRSHNEKLFF. CDR3 in DNA: TGTGCCAGCAGATTGAGGAGGGAGTTCGGTATACTCCGGGACAGATCTCACAATGAAAAACTGTTTTTT.

This clonotype came up many times. This chain joins TRBV5-1 and TRBJ2-7; D possibly uses TRBD1 or TRBD2 (7 bases each). Trimming removed 0 bases at V and 4 bases at J, with 14 bases between. CDR1 SGHRS and CDR2 YFSETQ come from the germline V gene. CDR3 length equals 15 residues. This CDR3 reads CASSLGQGGGYEQYF. Written as DNA, the CDR3 is TGCGCCAGCAGCTTGGGACAGGGAGGGGGTTACGAGCAGTACTTC.

This clonotype was observed many times. The chain combines TRBV6-2 or TRBV6-3 with TRBJ1-5; D is possibly TRBD1 (5 bases). V shed 6 bases and J shed 3 bases, with 18 bases lying between them. The CDR3 is 16 amino acids. Germline V CDR1 and CDR2: MNHEY, SVGEGT. The chain's CDR3 is CASSPQGRGTNQPQHF. CDR3 nucleotides: TGTGCCAGCAGCCCCCAAGGGCGAGGGACCAATCAGCCCCAGCATTTT.

This clonotype has a handful of counts. The chain employs TRBV7-6 and TRBJ2-5; D gene ambiguous. In germline, CDR1 is SGHVS, CDR2 FNYEAQ. V shed 5 bases and J shed 4 bases, with 17 bases lying between them. This CDR3 contains 15 residues. The CDR3 protein is CASSATNIGAETQYF. CDR3 nucleotides: TGTGCCAGCAGCGCCACTAATATAGGTGCAGAGACCCAGTACTTC.